The rows below give T cell receptor beta chains drawn from one sample of a study of cytomegalovirus exposure and HLA in healthy donors. Assay used: immunoSEQ multiplex PCR; TCRdb lists only in-frame clones, some missing. The data contain 300,000 or so clones, approximately 91% of them seen just once; the ten biggest clones take up around 0.96%. Sequenced input: PBMCs. The receptors here all came from a man aged 25 to 45 in good health and CMV-seronegative. CDR3s include the opening cysteine and the closing phenylalanine or tryptophan. Each record gives: CDR3 protein, J gene, CDR3 length, V gene.

CDR3: CASSLGQGNEKLFF
J: TRBJ1-4
length: 14
V: TRBV5-1

CDR3: CASSPALTGNTEAFF
J: TRBJ1-1
length: 15
V: TRBV11-3

CDR3: CASSLGPTGFGSPLHF
J: TRBJ1-6
length: 16
V: TRBV2

CDR3: CASPKGPNEKLFF
J: TRBJ1-4
length: 13
V: TRBV2

CDR3: CASTREGQGNSPLHF
J: TRBJ1-6
length: 15
V: TRBV2

CDR3: CASSSINSYEQYF
J: TRBJ2-7
length: 13
V: TRBV6-5

CDR3: CASSLAGTGGGYTGELFF
J: TRBJ2-2
length: 18
V: TRBV27

CDR3: CASSLGRAGSPLHF
J: TRBJ1-6
length: 14
V: TRBV7-2

CDR3: CASGAHWTGPSGNTIYF
J: TRBJ1-3
length: 17
V: TRBV12-5

CDR3: CASGRDRAKNSPLHF
J: TRBJ1-6
length: 15
V: TRBV6-5

CDR3: CASSLAGGAGETQYF
J: TRBJ2-5
length: 15
V: TRBV7-2

CDR3: CASTIEGQGYHEQYF
J: TRBJ2-7
length: 15
V: TRBV11-2

CDR3: CASSKEDRGPNQPQHF
J: TRBJ1-5
length: 16
V: TRBV25-1

CDR3: CASSRGLLVDSPLHF
J: TRBJ1-6
length: 15
V: TRBV19

CDR3: CASSFSRGTGNQPQHF
J: TRBJ1-5
length: 16
V: TRBV27

CDR3: CASSPPGSDRTGELFF
J: TRBJ2-2
length: 16
V: TRBV7-9

CDR3: CASSQTGEGEQYF
J: TRBJ2-7
length: 13
V: TRBV6-1

CDR3: CASSVGGGTVYGYTF
J: TRBJ1-2
length: 15
V: TRBV9

CDR3: CSAGTGGIAFF
J: TRBJ1-1
length: 11
V: TRBV29-1

CDR3: CASSPPWDRAQPQHF
J: TRBJ1-5
length: 15
V: TRBV19

CDR3: CASSVTGTSGAYEQYF
J: TRBJ2-7
length: 16
V: TRBV11-2

CDR3: CASVGDRGDFTF
J: TRBJ1-2
length: 12
V: TRBV2

CDR3: CASSQATGGKETQYF
J: TRBJ2-5
length: 15
V: TRBV4-1

CDR3: CASSEDRNSPLHF
J: TRBJ1-6
length: 13
V: TRBV19

CDR3: CASSLRRGELSGYTF
J: TRBJ1-2
length: 15
V: TRBV7-2

CDR3: CASSFRGSSPLHF
J: TRBJ1-6
length: 13
V: TRBV27

CDR3: CASSGDRQGTGYTF
J: TRBJ1-2
length: 14
V: TRBV5-4

CDR3: CASSQDVLAGITDTQYF
J: TRBJ2-3
length: 17
V: TRBV4-1

CDR3: CASSGTRSSYEQYF
J: TRBJ2-7
length: 14
V: TRBV9

CDR3: CASKLSGETQYF
J: TRBJ2-5
length: 12
V: TRBV2

CDR3: CASSQERGAWTYNEQFF
J: TRBJ2-1
length: 17
V: TRBV4-1

CDR3: CASSSPTGRTGGYGYTF
J: TRBJ1-2
length: 17
V: TRBV11-2

CDR3: CSVAVTGSYTGELFF
J: TRBJ2-2
length: 15
V: TRBV29-1

CDR3: CASSQGQGSYEQYF
J: TRBJ2-7
length: 14
V: TRBV16

CDR3: CASSLGLAGDTDTQYF
J: TRBJ2-3
length: 16
V: TRBV11-3

CDR3: CASKIRQGGETQYF
J: TRBJ2-5
length: 14
V: TRBV6-5

CDR3: CASSPPGQGQVGYTF
J: TRBJ1-2
length: 15
V: TRBV18

CDR3: CASSSRTGASSPLHF
J: TRBJ1-6
length: 15
V: TRBV5-6

CDR3: CASSLGGVQETQYF
J: TRBJ2-5
length: 14
V: TRBV11-3

CDR3: CASRRAGNQPQHF
J: TRBJ1-5
length: 13
V: TRBV19

CDR3: CASSQGGQYNSPLHF
J: TRBJ1-6
length: 15
V: TRBV27

CDR3: CASSATGLAGFGEQFF
J: TRBJ2-1
length: 16
V: TRBV11-2

CDR3: CASSQDGQTGFYGYTF
J: TRBJ1-2
length: 16
V: TRBV4-3

CDR3: CASRDTLNTEAFF
J: TRBJ1-1
length: 13
V: TRBV10-1

CDR3: CASSESNRVRVNSPLHF
J: TRBJ1-6
length: 17
V: TRBV25-1

CDR3: CASSLPLGGQGGGELFF
J: TRBJ2-2
length: 17
V: TRBV11-2

CDR3: CSVDGGASSYEQYF
J: TRBJ2-7
length: 14
V: TRBV29-1

CDR3: CASRGLRGLWEQYF
J: TRBJ2-7
length: 14
V: TRBV11-2

CDR3: CASSLWGGNTEAFF
J: TRBJ1-1
length: 14
V: TRBV5-5

CDR3: CAWTGGPEAFF
J: TRBJ1-1
length: 11
V: TRBV30

CDR3: CASSPRGGTGELFF
J: TRBJ2-2
length: 14
V: TRBV18

CDR3: CASRIAGGPAGELFF
J: TRBJ2-2
length: 15
V: TRBV6-5